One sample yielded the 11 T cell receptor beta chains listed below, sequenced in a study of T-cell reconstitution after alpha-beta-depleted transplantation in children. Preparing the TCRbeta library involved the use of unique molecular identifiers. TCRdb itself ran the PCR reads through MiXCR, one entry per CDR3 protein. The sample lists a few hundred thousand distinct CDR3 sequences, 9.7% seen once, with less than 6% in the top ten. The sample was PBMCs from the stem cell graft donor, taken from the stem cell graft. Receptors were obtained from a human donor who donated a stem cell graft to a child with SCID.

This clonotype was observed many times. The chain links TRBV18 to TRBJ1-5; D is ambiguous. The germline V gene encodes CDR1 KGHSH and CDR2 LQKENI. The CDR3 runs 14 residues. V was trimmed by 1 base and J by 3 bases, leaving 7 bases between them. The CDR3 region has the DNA TGTGCCAGCTCACCACGAGCCGACAATCAGCCCCAGCATTTT. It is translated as CASSPRADNQPQHF.

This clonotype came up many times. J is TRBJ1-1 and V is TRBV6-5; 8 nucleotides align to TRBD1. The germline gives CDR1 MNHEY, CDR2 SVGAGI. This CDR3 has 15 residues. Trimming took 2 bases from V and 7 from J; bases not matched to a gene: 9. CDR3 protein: CASSYPGQARNEAFF. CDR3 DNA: TGTGCCAGCAGTTACCCGGGACAGGCTCGGAATGAAGCTTTCTTT.

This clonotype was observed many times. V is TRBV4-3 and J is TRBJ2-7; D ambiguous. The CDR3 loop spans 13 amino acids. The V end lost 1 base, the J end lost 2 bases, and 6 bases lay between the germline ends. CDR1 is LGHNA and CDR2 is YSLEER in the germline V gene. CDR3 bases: TGCGCCAGCAGCCAAGGGTTGGCCTACGAGCAGTACTTC. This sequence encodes CASSQGLAYEQYF.

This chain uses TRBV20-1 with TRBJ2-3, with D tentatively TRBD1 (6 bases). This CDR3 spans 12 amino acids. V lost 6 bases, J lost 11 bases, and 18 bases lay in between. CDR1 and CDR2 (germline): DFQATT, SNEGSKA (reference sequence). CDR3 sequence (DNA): TGCAGTGCCACTAGGGGGACCTTAGGGCAGTATTTT. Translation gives CSATRGTLGQYF.

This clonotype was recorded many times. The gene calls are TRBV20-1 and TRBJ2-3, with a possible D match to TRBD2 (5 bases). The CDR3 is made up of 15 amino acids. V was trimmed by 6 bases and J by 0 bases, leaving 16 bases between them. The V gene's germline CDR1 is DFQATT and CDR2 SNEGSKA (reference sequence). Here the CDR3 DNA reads TGCAGTGCCCCCCGGACTGCCGCTAGCACAGATACGCAGTATTTT. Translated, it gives CSAPRTAASTDTQYF.

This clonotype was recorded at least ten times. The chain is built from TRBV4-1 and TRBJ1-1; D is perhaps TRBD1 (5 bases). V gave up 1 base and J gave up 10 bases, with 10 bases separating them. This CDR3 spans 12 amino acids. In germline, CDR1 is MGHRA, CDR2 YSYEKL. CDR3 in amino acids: CASSQVGVSAFF. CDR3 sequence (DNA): TGCGCCAGCAGCCAAGTGGGGGTTTCAGCTTTCTTT.

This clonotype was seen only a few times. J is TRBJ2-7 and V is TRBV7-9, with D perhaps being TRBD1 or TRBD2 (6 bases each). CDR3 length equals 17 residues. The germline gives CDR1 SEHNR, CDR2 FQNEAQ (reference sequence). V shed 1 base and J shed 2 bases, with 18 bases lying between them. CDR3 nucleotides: TGTGCCAGCAGCTTAGTTACGGGAGACAGGAGCCCCTACGAGCAGTACTTC. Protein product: CASSLVTGDRSPYEQYF.

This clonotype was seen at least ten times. CDR3 protein: CASSYRRDKDSPLHF. The CDR3 bases are TGTGCCAGCAGTTACCGGCGGGACAAAGATTCACCCCTCCACTTT. The V and J genes are TRBV6-5 and TRBJ1-6, with D perhaps matching TRBD1 (6 bases). Germline values: CDR1 MNHEY, CDR2 SVGAGI. The CDR3 extends over 15 amino acids. Trimming pared 2 bases from V and 8 bases from J, leaving 13 bases between.

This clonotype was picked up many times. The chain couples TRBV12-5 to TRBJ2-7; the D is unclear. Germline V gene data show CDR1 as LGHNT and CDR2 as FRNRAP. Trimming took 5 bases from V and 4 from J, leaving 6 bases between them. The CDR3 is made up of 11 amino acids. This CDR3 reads CASGPSYEQYF. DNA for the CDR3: TGTGCTAGTGGTCCTTCATACGAGCAGTACTTC.

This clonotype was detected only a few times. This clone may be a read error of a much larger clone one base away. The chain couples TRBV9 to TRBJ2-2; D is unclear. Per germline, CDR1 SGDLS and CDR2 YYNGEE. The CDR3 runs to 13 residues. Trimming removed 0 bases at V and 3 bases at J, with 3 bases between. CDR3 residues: CASSVGDTGELFF. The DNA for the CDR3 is TGTGCCAGCAGCGTAGGGGACACCGGGGAGCTGTTTTTT.

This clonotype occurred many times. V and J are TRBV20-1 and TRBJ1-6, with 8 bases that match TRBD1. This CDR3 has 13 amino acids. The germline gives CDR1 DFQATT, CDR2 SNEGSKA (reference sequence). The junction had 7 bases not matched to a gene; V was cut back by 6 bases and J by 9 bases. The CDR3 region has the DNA TGCAGTGCCAGGGACAGGATCAGTTCACCCCTCCACTTT. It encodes CSARDRISSPLHF.